The rows below give T cell receptor beta chains drawn from one sample of a study of tumor-infiltrating lymphocytes in primary liver carcinoma. TCRdb re-called the multiplex PCR reads with MiXCR, one entry per CDR3 protein. Of almost 200,000 distinct CDR3 sequences in the sample, 65% were seen once. The specimen sequenced was peripheral blood. These receptors originate from an older woman with primary liver carcinoma and hepatitis B virus infection. CDR3s include the opening cysteine and the closing phenylalanine or tryptophan. A D gene is named only where the DNA matches it firmly. Clone size is stated in some rows and not others, as once, few, many or a class when expanded.

many	TRBJ2-1	TRBV12-5	11	NA	CASDLYNEQFF	TGTGCTAGTGATCTGTACAATGAGCAGTTCTTC
NA	TRBJ2-7	TRBV5-1	14	TRBD2	CASRVGTSGAEQYF	TGCGCCAGCAGAGTCGGGACTAGCGGTGCCGAGCAGTACTTC
few	TRBJ2-2	TRBV6-1	16	NA	CASSEAPRLRTGELFF	TGTGCCAGCAGTGAAGCGCCGAGGTTGCGGACCGGGGAGCTGTTTTTT
many	TRBJ1-3	TRBV6-5	13	NA	CASWEHPGNTIYF	TGTGCCAGCTGGGAGCACCCTGGAAACACCATATATTTT
NA	TRBJ2-7	TRBV6-1	14	TRBD2	CASRKSGNVYEQHF	TGTGCCAGCAGAAAGAGCGGGAACGTATACGAGCAGCACTTC
NA	TRBJ2-1	TRBV11-3	15	NA	CASSLDWGSANEQFF	TGTGCCAGCAGCTTAGATTGGGGTAGCGCTAATGAGCAGTTCTTC
NA	TRBJ2-5	TRBV11-1	14	NA	CASSTLDGWETQYF	TGTGCCAGCAGCACCCTGGACGGGTGGGAGACCCAGTACTTC
many	TRBJ2-5	TRBV11-2	16	TRBD1	CASSLGTQGVPETQYF	TGTGCCAGCAGCTTAGGTACACAGGGGGTCCCAGAGACCCAGTACTTC
many	TRBJ1-1	TRBV6-5	14	NA	CASSYSGRNTEAFF	TGTGCCAGCAGTTACAGCGGGCGGAACACTGAAGCTTTCTTT
many	TRBJ2-7	TRBV6-2/TRBV6-3	13	TRBD2	CASRPSGTDEQYF	TGTGCCAGCAGACCTAGCGGGACCGACGAGCAGTACTTC
NA	TRBJ1-2	TRBV20-1	13	NA	CSASTGSYYGYTF	TGCAGTGCTAGTACAGGGAGTTACTATGGCTACACCTTC
few	TRBJ2-5	TRBV10-1	17	TRBD2	CASSGAHGTSGMETQYF	TGCGCCAGCAGTGGAGCTCACGGGACTAGCGGGATGGAGACCCAGTACTTC
NA	TRBJ1-1	TRBV11-3	12	NA	CASGVRNTEAFF	TGTGCCAGCGGCGTAAGGAACACTGAAGCTTTCTTT
many	TRBJ1-2	TRBV29-1	11	NA	CSVEDDSGYTF	TGCAGCGTTGAAGACGACAGTGGCTACACCTTC
NA	TRBJ2-5	TRBV4-1	16	TRBD2	CASSHPGLAGDETQYF	TGCGCCAGCAGCCATCCGGGACTAGCGGGAGACGAGACCCAGTACTTC
NA	TRBJ1-1	TRBV11-2	15	TRBD1	CASSSGQVGDTVAFF	TGTGCCAGCAGCTCAGGACAGGTCGGGGACACTGTGGCTTTCTTT
NA	TRBJ2-1	TRBV15	15	NA	CATSSGSRERNEQFF	TGTGCCACCAGCAGTGGGTCACGGGAGAGGAATGAGCAGTTCTTC
once	TRBJ1-5	TRBV11-2	13	NA	CASGATGNQPQHF	TGTGCGAGCGGCGCGACAGGCAATCAGCCCCAGCATTTT
NA	TRBJ2-7	TRBV6-5	15	TRBD1	CVSSFAGTGLGGQYF	TGTGTCAGCAGCTTCGCCGGGACAGGCCTAGGTGGGCAGTACTTC
NA	TRBJ1-4	TRBV13	15	NA	CASSLQGGTNEKLFF	TGTGCCAGCAGCTTGCAGGGTGGGACTAATGAAAAACTGTTTTTT
medium-sized	TRBJ2-5	TRBV11-3	13	NA	CASSLGQIETQYF	TGTGCCAGCAGCTTAGGACAGATCGAGACCCAGTACTTC
few	TRBJ1-3	TRBV11-2	17	NA	CASSLAPGTDSGNTIYF	TGTGCCAGCAGCTTAGCTCCTGGGACGGACTCTGGAAACACCATATATTTT
NA	TRBJ2-7	TRBV11-3	14	NA	CASSLADVSYEQNF	TGTGCCAGCAGCTTAGCGGACGTCTCCTACGAGCAGAACTTC
NA	TRBJ2-7	TRBV9	14	NA	CASSAAGQSYEQYF	TGTGCCAGCAGCGCGGCAGGACAGTCATACGAGCAGTACTTC
NA	TRBJ1-1	TRBV11-3	14	TRBD1	CASGSQGSNTEAFF	TGTGCCAGCGGCTCACAGGGGTCAAACACTGAAGCTTTCTTT
once	TRBJ2-5	TRBV11-2	12	TRBD1	CVSSQGVETQYF	TGTGTCAGCAGCCAGGGGGTTGAGACCCAGTACTTC
once	TRBJ2-2	TRBV6-5	16	NA	CASRDTDKVNTGELFF	TGTGCCAGCAGGGACACGGACAAGGTGAACACCGGGGAGCTGTTTTTT
NA	TRBJ2-7	TRBV11-1	13	NA	CTSSLLVTHVQYF	TGTACCAGCAGCTTACTAGTCACTCACGTGCAGTACTTC
few	TRBJ2-2	TRBV7-8	18	NA	CASSPPSSSGWNTGELFF	TGTGCCAGCAGCCCGCCTAGCTCTAGTGGGTGGAACACCGGGGAGCTGTTTTTT
NA	TRBJ2-5	TRBV20-1	15	NA	CSARGVQGSQETQYF	TGCAGTGCTAGAGGTGTGCAGGGGTCCCAAGAGACCCAGTACTTC
NA	TRBJ1-1	TRBV11-2	15	NA	CASSLIASMNTETFF	TGTGCCAGCAGCTTAATTGCCTCTATGAACACAGAAACTTTCTTT
many	TRBJ1-1	TRBV6-6	12	NA	CASSPRDGEAFF	TGTGCCAGCAGTCCCCGGGACGGTGAAGCTTTCTTT
NA	TRBJ2-3	TRBV11-1	19	NA	CASSSGGSSVGASTDTQYF	TGTGCCAGCAGCTCTGGGGGAAGCTCTGTTGGAGCCAGCACAGATACGCAGTATTTT
NA	TRBJ2-6	TRBV13	21	NA	CASSPPRERDRRYSGAIVLSF	TGTGCCAGCAGCCCCCCCCGAGAGCGGGACAGGAGATACTCTGGGGCCATCGTCCTGAGTTTC
NA	TRBJ2-7	TRBV11-3	12	NA	CASGFLGDEQYF	TGTGCCAGCGGCTTCCTAGGCGACGAGCAGTACTTC
NA	TRBJ2-1	TRBV6-1	15	TRBD2	CASTLGGGAYNEQFF	TGTGCCAGCACCCTAGGCGGGGGAGCCTACAATGAGCAGTTCTTC
NA	TRBJ2-1	TRBV11-2	16	NA	CTSRPRLAGTYNEQFF	TGTACCAGCAGACCCCGACTGGCGGGAACCTACAATGAGCAGTTCTTC
NA	TRBJ2-7	TRBV11-2	15	NA	CAISLSRDLSYEQYF	TGTGCCATCAGCTTGAGTCGGGATCTCTCCTACGAGCAGTACTTC
NA	TRBJ1-1	TRBV28	14	NA	CASQILLGSTEAFF	TGTGCCAGCCAGATTCTGTTGGGTTCCACTGAAGCTTTCTTT
NA	TRBJ1-1	TRBV6-6	15	NA	CACSYDGPQRSEAFF	TGTGCCTGCAGTTATGACGGTCCCCAGAGGTCTGAAGCTTTCTTT
NA	TRBJ2-7	TRBV29-1	21	TRBD1	CSVEALIRDRGLIGSSYEQYF	TGCAGCGTTGAAGCGTTAATCCGGGACAGGGGGTTAATTGGGAGTTCCTACGAGCAGTACTTC
NA	TRBJ2-6	TRBV11-2	15	NA	CASSATNSGADVLTF	TGTGCCAGCAGCGCGACGAACTCTGGGGCCGACGTCCTGACTTTC
NA	TRBJ2-2	TRBV6-5	14	NA	CAISFRPNTGELFF	TGTGCCATCAGTTTTCGCCCGAACACAGGGGAGCTGTTTTTT